A single sample is the source of the 21 T cell receptor beta chains below, sequenced in a study of vaccination and CD4 T cells after COVID-19. Their recognized antigens are unknown. Treatment in this sample: roughly 10-day PBMC culture with coronavirus spike peptide pools or control peptides (ViraFEST assay). The study sequenced cultured CD4+ T cell DNA using the Oncomine TCR Beta short-read assay. From the PCR reads, TCRdb called clonotypes with MiXCR, one entry per CDR3 protein. Of 5,500 or so distinct CDR3 sequences listed, around 69% are singletons. Sequencing was done on a sample of CD4+ T cells from blood, cultured in vitro. The receptors stem from a human donor who had recovered from COVID-19.

The CDR3 sequence is CASSFEGGYTDTQYF. In DNA, the CDR3 is TGTGCCAGCAGTTTTGAGGGGGGTTACACAGATACGCAGTATTTT. This chain uses TRBV12-3 or TRBV12-4 with TRBJ2-3, with D perhaps matching TRBD1 or TRBD2 (6 bases each). The CDR3 is 15 amino acids. Trimming took 3 bases from V and 2 from J, leaving 12 bases between them.

This clonotype was seen just once. The chain couples TRBV30 to TRBJ1-2; D remains unclear. V lost 0 bases and J lost 5, with 4 bases in between. The length of the CDR3 is 11 residues. The germline V gene has CDR1 GTSNPN and CDR2 SVGIG (reference sequence). The CDR3 region is CAWSVEYGYTF. The CDR3 DNA reads as TGTGCCTGGAGTGTGGAATATGGCTACACCTTC.

V is TRBV5-6 and J is TRBJ2-3; the match to TRBD2 covers 7 bases. Trimming took 3 bases from V and 6 from J; bases not matched to a gene: 10. The CDR3 has 15 amino acids. Germline V lookup: CDR1 SGHDT, CDR2 YYEEEE. CDR3: CASSSRGSGMDTQYF. The CDR3 DNA is TGTGCCAGCAGCTCGCGTGGGAGCGGGATGGATACGCAGTATTTT.

The J gene is TRBJ1-1, the V gene TRBV7-9, with 8 bases identical to TRBD1. The CDR3 has 17 residues. V was pared by 2 bases and J by 2 bases, with 10 bases of the junction left unmatched. CDR1 and CDR2 (germline): SEHNR, FQNEAQ (reference sequence). The CDR3 sequence is CASSLRTGRTGNTEAFF. The DNA for the CDR3 is TGTGCCAGCAGCTTACGGACAGGGCGGACCGGAAACACTGAAGCTTTCTTT. Variable domain in full (rest from reference TRBV7-9 and TRBJ1-1): DTGVSQNPRHKITKRGQNVTFRCDPISEHNRLYWYRQTLGQGPEFLTYFQNEAQLEKSRLLSDRFSAERPKGSFSTLEIQRTEQGDSAMYLCASSLRTGRTGNTEAFFGQGTRLTVV.

The V and J genes are TRBV19 and TRBJ2-4; no clear D. Deletions cut 1 base from V and 0 bases from J, with 1 base between. The CDR3 runs to 13 residues. Germline V gene data show CDR1 as LNHDA and CDR2 as SQIVND (reference sequence). The CDR3 reads CASSIVAKNIQYF. CDR3 DNA: TGTGCCAGTAGTATAGTAGCCAAAAACATTCAGTACTTC.

Only a few counts were recorded for this clonotype. This chain joins TRBV28 and TRBJ1-2, with D possibly being TRBD1 (6 bases). CDR3 length equals 17 residues. The germline gives CDR1 MDHEN, CDR2 SYDVKM. Trimming stripped 6 bases from V and 5 bases from J, with 25 bases between. The CDR3 reads CASRNSGTKGPVYGYTF. CDR3 coding DNA: TGTGCCAGCAGAAATTCTGGGACAAAAGGCCCCGTATATGGCTACACCTTC.

This chain uses TRBV12-3 or TRBV12-4 with TRBJ2-3, with a tentative D call TRBD1 (6 bases). V gave up 4 bases and J gave up 3 bases, with 14 bases separating them. This CDR3 region has 15 residues. The CDR3 sequence is CASSSTGLWTDTQYF. CDR3 bases: TGTGCCAGCAGTTCTACAGGGTTGTGGACAGATACGCAGTATTTT.

The chain combines TRBV7-9 with TRBJ1-6, with a possible D match to TRBD1 (5 bases). The germline gives CDR1 SEHNR, CDR2 FQNEAQ (reference sequence). This CDR3 has 14 residues. V was pared by 5 bases and J by 12 bases, with 17 bases between. The CDR3 DNA reads TGTGCCAGCAGCCTCCAGGAGGGGACCTTACCCCTCCACTTT. This gives the protein CASSLQEGTLPLHF.

The chain links TRBV24-1 to TRBJ2-1, with TRBD1 matching over 8 bases. Germline assignment: CDR1 KGHDR and CDR2 SFDVKD. Unmatched junction bases numbered 3, after V lost 3 bases and J lost 0 bases. The CDR3 contains 16 residues. The CDR3: CATSDRTGSSYNEQFF. The CDR3 coding sequence is TGTGCCACCAGTGATCGGACAGGGAGCTCCTACAATGAGCAGTTCTTC.

This clonotype was detected a few times. The chain uses TRBV12-3 or TRBV12-4 and TRBJ1-2, with D unclear. Trimming left V 5 bases short and J 2 bases short, with 21 bases between. This CDR3 spans 17 amino acids. CDR3 amino acids: CASSPGRLTPMNYGYTF. The CDR3, as DNA: TGTGCCAGCAGTCCGGGCCGACTGACACCTATGAACTATGGCTACACCTTC.

The chain is built from TRBV7-3 and TRBJ2-3; TRBD2 matches at 9 bases. Germline loops: CDR1 SGHTA, CDR2 FQGTGA. CDR3 length: 15 amino acids. With 3 bases clipped from V and 8 bases from J, the junction kept 9 bases outside the gene matches. The CDR3 is CASSFTPTSGGTQYF. The CDR3 coding sequence is TGTGCCAGCAGCTTTACCCCGACTAGCGGCGGTACGCAGTATTTT. The full variable domain, rest sourced from reference TRBV7-3 and TRBJ2-3, is GAGVSQTPSNKVTEKGKYVELRCDPISGHTALYWYRQSLGQGPEFLIYFQGTGAADDSGLPNDRFFAVRPEGSVSTLKIQRTERGDSAVYLCASSFTPTSGGTQYFGPGTRLTVL.

The V gene is TRBV11-2, the J gene TRBJ1-2, with 9 bases matching TRBD1. The junction had 5 bases not matched to a gene; V was cut back by 5 bases and J by 4 bases. Germline V gene lookup returns CDR1 SGHAT and CDR2 FQNNGV. The CDR3 runs 14 residues. The CDR3: CASSQQGASYGYTF. The CDR3, as DNA: TGTGCCAGCAGCCAACAGGGGGCGTCCTATGGCTACACCTTC.

This chain links TRBV7-2 with TRBJ2-1, with 7 bases identical to TRBD1. Germline loops: CDR1 SGHTA, CDR2 FQGNSA. The junction had 12 bases not matched to a gene; V was cut back by 5 bases and J by 5 bases. CDR3 length: 16 amino acids. The CDR3 sequence: CASSPRQGLVDNEQFF. CDR3 sequence (DNA): TGTGCCAGCAGCCCCCGACAGGGATTAGTTGACAATGAGCAGTTCTTC.

This clonotype was seen only a few times. This chain links TRBV6-5 with TRBJ2-3; weak D call: TRBD2 (5 bases). Germline CDR1 and CDR2: MNHEY and SVGAGI. The CDR3 contains 17 residues. V was trimmed by 3 bases and J by 4 bases, leaving 20 bases between them. The CDR3 DNA sequence: TGTGCCAGCAGTTATCCCCCCGTGAGAATCGGGGCAGATACGCAGTATTTT. Its translation is CASSYPPVRIGADTQYF.

The CDR3 spells CSAIGDGYTF. The DNA of the CDR3 is TGCAGTGCTATCGGGGATGGCTACACCTTC. The chain joins TRBV20-1 to TRBJ1-2; D is uncertain. The CDR3 length is 10 residues. Germline V lookup: CDR1 DFQATT, CDR2 SNEGSKA (reference sequence). V was clipped by 4 bases and J by 6 bases, with 6 bases between them.

V gene TRBV7-2 combines with J gene TRBJ2-3; D might be TRBD2 (6 bases). Trimming took 5 bases from V and 4 from J, leaving 22 bases between them. Germline assignment: CDR1 SGHTA and CDR2 FQGNSA. The CDR3 length is 17 residues. The CDR3 protein is CASSTRRLASGADTQYF. As DNA, the CDR3 is TGTGCCAGCAGCACCCGCCGGCTAGCGTCGGGGGCAGATACGCAGTATTTT.

The chain links TRBV11-1 to TRBJ2-7; 11 nucleotides match TRBD2. V lost 3 bases to trimming and J lost 4 bases; unmatched junction nucleotides: 5. CDR3 length equals 15 residues. Germline CDR1 is SGHAT and CDR2 is FQDESV (reference sequence). CDR3: CASSFTGTSGYEQYF. CDR3 nucleotides: TGTGCCAGCAGCTTTACCGGGACTAGCGGTTACGAGCAGTACTTC.

The chain recombines TRBV15 with TRBJ1-6; 8 bases agree with TRBD1. The CDR3 is 20 residues long. Trimming at V came to 0 bases and at J to 5 bases, leaving 15 bases not matched to a gene. Germline assignment: CDR1 LNHNV and CDR2 YYDKDF (reference sequence). The CDR3 region has the DNA TGTGCCACCAGCAGAGATTATATAGCAGGGGGCGCATCTGATAATTCACCCCTCCACTTT. Protein sequence: CATSRDYIAGGASDNSPLHF.

V usage is TRBV24-1 and J usage is TRBJ2-1; 7 nucleotides line up with TRBD1. CDR1 is KGHDR and CDR2 is SFDVKD in the germline V gene. This CDR3 spans 12 amino acids. The V segment lost 7 bases and the J segment 7 bases; nucleotides outside the gene matches: 3. The CDR3, as DNA: TGTGCCACCAGCCGCAGGGGGAATGAGCAGTTCTTC. Its translation is CATSRRGNEQFF.

This chain joins TRBV7-9 and TRBJ2-3, with 7 positions matching TRBD1. Germline CDR1 SEHNR, CDR2 FQNEAQ (reference sequence). Trimming took 4 bases from V and 1 from J; bases not matched to a gene: 17. This CDR3 region has 19 residues. The CDR3 reads CASSWSSEQGRRGTDTQYF. The CDR3 coding sequence is TGTGCCAGCAGCTGGTCATCAGAACAGGGGAGAAGGGGCACAGATACGCAGTATTTT.

The genes are TRBV6-1 and TRBJ1-5; D possibly corresponds to TRBD1 (5 bases). The CDR3 totals 15 residues. Per germline, CDR1 MNHNS and CDR2 SASEGT. The V and J ends lost 5 bases and 3 bases respectively, with 14 bases between them. The DNA for the CDR3 is TGTGCCAGCAGTCAGGGAGGATGGGACAATCAGCCCCAGCATTTT. It yields the protein CASSQGGWDNQPQHF.